This T cell receptor beta chain derives from a study of cytomegalovirus exposure and HLA in healthy donors (dated 2017 in TCRdb). Context from the whole study: In an earlier analysis of approximately 640 of the donors, 250 to 350 Gb of sequence data and 117 million unique TCR beta sequences from roughly 190 million T cells were reported. Approximately 300 gigabases of sequencing data and 78 million or so unique TCR sequences were included in an early release covering about 600 HLA-typed donors. Of the roughly 430 genotyped donors, over 70% fell in the genetic ancestry cluster associated with self-reported Caucasian donors. The study aimed to test whether signatures of past pathogen exposure could be identified by cataloging public T cell receptors. Using immunosequencing, the study profiled T cell repertoires from some 670 subjects and related those repertoires to cytomegalovirus serostatus. A separate validation cohort of roughly 130 different subjects was used in addition to the roughly 700-subject first cohort. High-throughput TCR immunosequencing, statistical association of individual TCRs with disease status, and machine learning were combined to predict cytomegalovirus infection status. A later analysis re-examined previously published TCR beta repertoires from over 500 donors and added high-resolution HLA genotyping to investigate patterns of TCR occurrence. Rather than drawing on any new phenotypic data, the later analysis identified candidate immune exposures from TCR beta sequences and the way those sequences occurred across donors. An earlier analysis of 450 to 750 of the donors used high-throughput TCR beta sequencing to judge whether each TCR beta V gene segment behaved as functional or pseudogenic. Donor age, sex, ethnicity and CMV serostatus were compiled alongside the repertoire data. A later genetic analysis used genome-wide SNP genotypes for about 60% of the roughly 700 donors, treating that subset as a discovery cohort. All discovery cohort repertoires had been generated using a single sequencing platform. HLA typing covered class I and class II loci at four-digit resolution. Typing coverage differed by locus: A, B, C, DRB1 and DQB1 were typed in roughly 620-640 donors, DQA1 in 500 to 550, DPA1 in some 570, and DPB1 in approximately 450. Four or five DR-DQ haplotypes were treated as single units for association and clustering because of strong linkage in the cohort. Among about 400 genotyped donors of the cohort, an average of around 250,000 unique TCR beta nucleotide sequences was sequenced per donor, of which approximately 19% were non-productive.

In total, 600 or so healthy bone marrow donors made up the cohort. All cohort members were sampled while nominally healthy, although unrecorded immune exposures were likely present. Of the 650 to 750 cohort members, around 290 had positive CMV serostatus and just over 350 had negative CMV serostatus, and CMV serostatus was not recorded for the donor. A peripheral blood sample was provided by each donor, and peripheral blood mononuclear cells were used for TCR beta sequencing. Genomic DNA extraction from the blood cell samples was performed with the Qiagen DNeasy Blood Extraction Kit. V gives up 2 bases and J gives up 1 base, and the segment between their germline ends measures 21 bases. From cysteine to phenylalanine, the CDR3 is 19 amino acids long. Only the CDR3 DNA is retained, 57 bases long and in frame from the first base. The CDR1 and CDR2 encoded by the germline V gene are SGHNT and YENEEA.

With respect to this clone: The antigen it binds to is not known. Qualities for individual bases were not recorded, and no much larger clone is one base off.

The research as a whole found: A later genetic analysis reported fewer N-insertions in productive TCRs among donors in an Asian-associated ancestry cluster than the roughly 640-donor mean. Because counts were too low, seventeen rarely observed V segments, including chromosome 9 orphons, were left out of the earlier analysis of some 600 of the donors. A later analysis associated 16,951 TCR beta sequences with specific HLA alleles at a false discovery rate of 0.05. Roughly uniform sequencing depth across donors was assumed in presence/absence analyses, although this assumption may not hold. In this cohort, only TCR beta chains were sequenced, and detectable features were limited by the absence of alpha or paired-chain data. Correlated functional status among segregating V segments might reflect linkage disequilibrium, but an unknown experimental factor could not be ruled out. In the study, some 160 TCR beta chains were listed as associated with cytomegalovirus. Compared with equally common non-associated chains, HLA-associated TCR beta chains in a later analysis were more clonally expanded and had lower generation probabilities. In a later analysis, the rate of TCR association differed among HLA loci, with DRB1 alleles having the most associated TCRs and HLA-C alleles having the fewest. A later analysis reported that several top co-occurrence clusters appeared linked to parvovirus B19, influenza, CMV and Epstein-Barr virus. The only immune exposure information available for the cohort was CMV serostatus. A further reported finding was that TCR beta sequences accurately predicted the HLA-A and HLA-B alleles for most subjects in the first cohort. A later analysis found that most CMV-associated TCR beta chains appeared HLA-restricted, with HLA associations seemingly driven largely by CMV exposure. The authors suggested that the approach could potentially be generalized to other disease states and immunological phenotypes. In vitro tests confirmed that a few of the cytomegalovirus-associated TCR beta chains recognize cytomegalovirus antigens. In an earlier analysis of approximately 590 of the donors, most TCR beta V segments were observed in productive rearrangements about 87% or about 30% of the time, broadly matching IMGT annotations. In a later genetic analysis, a missense DCLRE1C variant was associated with V-gene and J-gene trimming of TCR beta chains, and the association was replicated in an independent cohort. A cluster of highly shared sequence variants was judged likely to be a technical artifact of the sequencing pipeline. The 87-base-pair reads could not distinguish some IMGT-functional V segments, including TRBV6-2 and TRBV6-3, so those segments were excluded. In both the original and validation cohorts, the classifier was reported to diagnose cytomegalovirus status with high specificity and sensitivity. While some public TCRs were present in many individuals, most TCR sequences turned up only very rarely across donors. When HLA alleles, especially DR and DQ, strongly co-occurred, attributing TCR associations to individual alleles was difficult. Because some donors lacked HLA typing at each locus, the association tests relied only on the typed subset.

Receptor libraries were prepared by the immunoSEQ multiplex PCR assay. The multiplex PCR relied on a mix of 60 forward primers for TCR Vbeta segments and 13 reverse primers for TCR Jbeta segments. The CDR3 region of rearranged TCR beta genes was amplified from genomic DNA with a multiplex PCR assay. On the Illumina HiSeq System, the amplified TCR beta libraries were sequenced as 87-base-pair reads. The published analysis was carried out like this. A later analysis tallied tens of millions of unique TCR beta chains across the 600 to 700 repertoires, and some 10 million of those chains were shared by two or more donors. Raw reads were error-corrected and collapsed into unique sequences with a nearest-neighbor algorithm that merged closely related sequences to remove PCR and sequencing errors. V, D and J gene segments were assigned by aligning CDR3 sequences to IMGT reference sequences. For a sequence to be retained, at least a six-nucleotide match to both a V gene segment and a J gene segment was required. A rearrangement counted as productive if the CDR3 had no stop codons and remained in frame with V and J, and every other rearrangement counted as non-productive. CDR3 was defined according to IMGT convention as the region running from the second conserved V-encoded cysteine to the conserved J-encoded phenylalanine. The earlier analysis of some 580 of the donors excluded any sequence lacking an unambiguous match to a single V gene segment. In an earlier analysis of 587 of the donors, V segments were called functional above 56.7% productive rearrangements and were called segregating when the between-donor standard deviation exceeded 5%. A statistical classification framework was built to diagnose cytomegalovirus status from the catalog of TCR beta chain sequences. In a later analysis, TCR nucleotide sequences were compared against IMGT/GENE-DB human TR gene sequences so that V and J genes could be assigned. A later analysis assigned CDR3 sequences and most-parsimonious VDJ recombination scenarios with the TCRdist pipeline. In a later analysis, each TCR beta chain was defined by its CDR3 amino acid sequence together with its V-gene family, and reads lacking a unique V-gene family were excluded. As a way to deal with suspected cross-contamination and a sequencing artifact, a later analysis dropped 592 nucleotide sequences that were highly shared and had low generation probability. In a later analysis, a clonal expansion index for each public chain was calculated from normalized within-repertoire ranks of inferred template counts. In a later analysis, generation probabilities were computed with a VDJ recombination model fitted to out-of-frame rearrangements, and the resulting probabilities were checked against IGoR. In a later analysis, hypergeometric tests were used to score TCR-TCR, TCR-HLA and TCR-CMV co-occurrence, with a repertoire-size bias correction applied to TCR pairs. False discovery rates were estimated in a later analysis by permuting HLA or CMV assignments 20 times. In a later analysis, co-occurring TCRs were grouped using DBSCAN, and TCRdist sequence similarity was added for clustering within HLA-allele-positive subsets. Repertoires with fewer than 30,000 or more than 120,000 public chains, plus five repertoires with anomalous nucleotide sharing, were excluded from co-occurrence clustering. Entries here come from immuneACCESS through TCRdb and include only in-frame sequences with V and J called. Some clones fail to appear in such tables; in the studies checked, an unresolved V gene covers under half of the shortfall, and the cause of the remainder is unknown. V and J calls and clone size are copied from that table; D and trimming were computed from the DNA. For this sample there are more than 55,000 clones; about 80% appear just once. The biggest ten clones account for more than 1.5% of the sample.

The chain was built from TRBV11-3 and TRBJ2-1, and perhaps TRBD2 as D gene, on 7 matching bases. Sequences were obtained from PBMCs. This sequence was found in a human donor in good health. Here the CDR3 is given as CASSLMEGGAYESYNEQFF. The base sequence is TGTGCCAGCAGCTTAATGGAGGGGGGGGCGTACGAATCCTACAATGAGCAGTTCTTC. Beyond the CDR3, the reference TRBV11-3 and TRBJ2-1 genes provide the residues; the full variable domain reads: EAGVVQSPRYKIIEKKQPVAFWCNPISGHNTLYWYLQNLGQGPELLIRYENEEAVDDSQLPKDRFSAERLKGVDSTLKIQPAELGDSAVYLCASSLMEGGAYESYNEQFFGPGTRLTVL.